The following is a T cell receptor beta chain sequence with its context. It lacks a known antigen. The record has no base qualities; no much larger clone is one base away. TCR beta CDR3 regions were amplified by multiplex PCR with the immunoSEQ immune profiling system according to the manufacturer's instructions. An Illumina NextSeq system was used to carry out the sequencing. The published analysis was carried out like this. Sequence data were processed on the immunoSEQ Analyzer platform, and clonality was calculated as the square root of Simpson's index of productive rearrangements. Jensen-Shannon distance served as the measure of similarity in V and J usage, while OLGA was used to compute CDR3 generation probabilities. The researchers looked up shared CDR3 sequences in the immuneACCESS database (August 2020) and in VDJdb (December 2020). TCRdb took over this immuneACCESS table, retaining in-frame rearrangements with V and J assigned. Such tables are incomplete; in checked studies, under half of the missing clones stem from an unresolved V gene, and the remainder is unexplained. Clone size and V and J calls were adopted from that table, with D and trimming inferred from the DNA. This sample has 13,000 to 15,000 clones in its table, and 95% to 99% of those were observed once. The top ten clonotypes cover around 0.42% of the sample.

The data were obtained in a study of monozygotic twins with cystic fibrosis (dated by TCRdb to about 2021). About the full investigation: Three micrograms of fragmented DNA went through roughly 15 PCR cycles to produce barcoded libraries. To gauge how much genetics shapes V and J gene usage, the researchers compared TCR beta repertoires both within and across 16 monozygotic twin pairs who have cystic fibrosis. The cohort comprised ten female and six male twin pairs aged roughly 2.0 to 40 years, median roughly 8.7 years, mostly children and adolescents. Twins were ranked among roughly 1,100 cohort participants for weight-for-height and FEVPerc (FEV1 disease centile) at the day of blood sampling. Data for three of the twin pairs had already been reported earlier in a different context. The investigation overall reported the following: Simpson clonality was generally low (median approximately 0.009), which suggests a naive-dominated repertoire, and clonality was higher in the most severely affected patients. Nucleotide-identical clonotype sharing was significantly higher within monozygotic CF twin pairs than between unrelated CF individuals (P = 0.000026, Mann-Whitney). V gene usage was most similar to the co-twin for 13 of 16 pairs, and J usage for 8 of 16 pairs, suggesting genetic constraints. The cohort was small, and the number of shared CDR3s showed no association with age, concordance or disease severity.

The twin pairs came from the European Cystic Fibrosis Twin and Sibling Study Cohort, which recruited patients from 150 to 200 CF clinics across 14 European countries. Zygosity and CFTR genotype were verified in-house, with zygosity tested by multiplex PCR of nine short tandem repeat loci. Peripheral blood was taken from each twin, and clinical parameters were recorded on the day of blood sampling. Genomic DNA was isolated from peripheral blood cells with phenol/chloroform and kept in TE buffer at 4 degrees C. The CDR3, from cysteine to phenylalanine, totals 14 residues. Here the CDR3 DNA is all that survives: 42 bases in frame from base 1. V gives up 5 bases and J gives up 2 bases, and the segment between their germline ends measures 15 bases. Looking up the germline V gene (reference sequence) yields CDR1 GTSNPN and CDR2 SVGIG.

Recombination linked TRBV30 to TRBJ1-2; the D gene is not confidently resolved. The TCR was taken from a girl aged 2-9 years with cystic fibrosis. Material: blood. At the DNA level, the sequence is TGTGCCTGGTCCCCATTCCCCCCGAACTATGGCTACACCTTC. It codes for CAWSPFPPNYGYTF.